The rows below give T cell receptor beta chains drawn from one sample of a study of PD-1 blockade in classical Hodgkin lymphoma. The table came from immunoSEQ multiplex PCR; TCRdb's copy has only in-frame clones and leaves some out. The sample carries around 60,000 clones, 70% to 90% recorded once. Sequencing used peripheral blood mononuclear cells (PBMCs), obtained before the fourth cycle of nivolumab. These TCRs come from a human donor with classical Hodgkin lymphoma. The CDR3 runs from the conserved cysteine through the conserved F or W. The D gene is left open where the match is weak. Clone size is not always given. Where it is, it says once, few, many or a class for expanded clones.

>TRBD1|-|TRBJ1-2|TRBV28
CASSLMGTVPTRFGYGYTF
TGTGCCAGCAGTTTAATGGGGACAGTGCCGACTCGCTTTGGCTATGGCTACACCTTC
>-|-|TRBJ1-5|TRBV7-9
CASSLDPPGVYSNQPQHF
TGTGCCAGCAGCTTAGATCCCCCAGGGGTCTATAGCAATCAGCCCCAGCATTTT
>-|-|TRBJ2-1|TRBV10-2
CASSESFEQFF
TGCGCCAGCAGTGAGTCGTTTGAGCAGTTCTTC
>TRBD1|-|TRBJ1-2|TRBV29-1
CSARDRGRYGYTF
TGCAGCGCACGGGACAGGGGGCGGTATGGCTACACCTTC
>TRBD1|-|TRBJ2-7|TRBV5-1
CASSPPGQGFSEQYF
TGCGCCAGCAGCCCCCCGGGACAGGGATTCTCCGAGCAGTACTTC
>-|-|TRBJ2-3|TRBV5-6
CASSLMVLDTQYF
TGTGCCAGCAGCTTGATGGTTCTAGATACGCAGTATTTT
>-|-|TRBJ2-7|TRBV6-5
CASTPPGAYEQYF
TGTGCCAGCACCCCTCCCGGGGCCTACGAGCAGTACTTC
>-|-|TRBJ2-5|TRBV29-1
CSGGRAQETQYF
TGCAGCGGCGGGCGGGCGCAAGAGACCCAGTACTTC
>-|-|TRBJ2-6|TRBV5-1
CASSKDSSSGANVLTF
TGCGCCAGCAGCAAAGACAGTTCCTCTGGGGCCAACGTCCTGACTTTC
>-|-|TRBJ1-5|TRBV27
CASSFKVDTPNQPQHF
TGTGCCAGCAGTTTTAAGGTCGACACCCCGAATCAGCCCCAGCATTTT
>TRBD1|few|TRBJ1-5|TRBV19
CASSKPGQGSQPQHF
TGTGCCAGTAGTAAACCGGGACAGGGGTCTCAGCCCCAGCATTTT
>-|-|TRBJ1-4|TRBV6-4
CASTLGPFATNEKLFF
TGTGCCAGCACTCTCGGGCCGTTTGCAACTAATGAAAAACTGTTTTTT
>-|-|TRBJ2-5|TRBV5-1
CASSLGGVETQYF
TGCGCCAGCAGCTTGGGGGGTGTAGAGACCCAGTACTTC
>TRBD2|-|TRBJ2-1|TRBV6-1
CASSDNLAGGSYNEQFF
TGTGCCAGCAGTGATAACTTAGCGGGGGGCTCCTACAATGAGCAGTTCTTC
>-|-|TRBJ1-3|TRBV28
CASSLAGAGNTIYF
TGTGCCAGCAGTTTAGCGGGGGCCGGAAACACCATATATTTT
>-|-|TRBJ2-5|TRBV6-6
CASSSSGPQETQYF
TGTGCCAGCAGCTCGTCAGGGCCCCAAGAGACCCAGTACTTC
>-|-|TRBJ1-4|TRBV30
CAWSAGREKLFF
TGTGCCTGGAGTGCCGGGAGGGAAAAACTGTTTTTT
>TRBD1|-|TRBJ1-1|TRBV5-1
CASSLRTGDTEAFF
TGCGCCAGCAGTTTGAGGACAGGGGACACTGAAGCTTTCTTT
>TRBD1|-|TRBJ2-1|TRBV2
CASKRPGTGGLSYNEQFF
TGTGCCAGCAAACGTCCCGGGACAGGGGGCCTCTCCTACAATGAGCAGTTCTTC
>-|-|TRBJ1-1|TRBV9
CASSDAPMSEAFF
TGTGCCAGCAGCGACGCCCCAATGTCTGAAGCTTTCTTT